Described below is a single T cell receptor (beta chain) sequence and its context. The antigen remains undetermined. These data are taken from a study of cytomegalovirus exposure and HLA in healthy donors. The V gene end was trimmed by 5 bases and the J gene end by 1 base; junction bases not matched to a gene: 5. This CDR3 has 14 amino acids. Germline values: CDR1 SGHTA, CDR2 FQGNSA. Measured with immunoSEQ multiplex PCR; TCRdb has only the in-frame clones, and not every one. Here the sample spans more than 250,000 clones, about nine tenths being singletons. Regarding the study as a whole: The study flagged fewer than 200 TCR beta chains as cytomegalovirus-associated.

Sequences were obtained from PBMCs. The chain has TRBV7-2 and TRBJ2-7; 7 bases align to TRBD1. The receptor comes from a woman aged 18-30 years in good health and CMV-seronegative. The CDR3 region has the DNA TGTGCCAGCAGCGCGAGGGGGCCTTCCTACGAGCAGTACTTC. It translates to CASSARGPSYEQYF.